The present TCR beta chain was sequenced within a study of T cell changes during pregnancy in multiple sclerosis. Profiled with immunoSEQ multiplex PCR; TCRdb holds only in-frame clones, not every one. The table has under 65,000 clones, 90% to 95% seen once. The germline CDR1 and CDR2 sequences are GTSNPN and SVGIG (reference sequence). The CDR3 covers 14 residues. Trimming at V came to 3 bases and at J to 2 bases, leaving 4 bases not matched to a gene. The TCR was taken from a female donor with multiple sclerosis, enrolled in a pregnancy study. V gene TRBV30 combines with J gene TRBJ1-2, with 9 bases identical to TRBD1. Sequences were derived from CD8+ T cells from peripheral blood mononuclear cells, sampled after pregnancy. CDR3 DNA: TGTGCCTGGAGCTGGGACAGGGTAAACTATGGCTACACCTTC. Its translation is CAWSWDRVNYGYTF. Full variable domain (rest looked up from reference TRBV30 and TRBJ1-2): SQTIHQWPATLVQPVGSPLSLECTVEGTSNPNLYWYRQAAGRGLQLLFYSVGIGQISSEVPQNLSASRPQDRQFILSSKKLLLSDSGFYLCAWSWDRVNYGYTFGSGTRLTVV.